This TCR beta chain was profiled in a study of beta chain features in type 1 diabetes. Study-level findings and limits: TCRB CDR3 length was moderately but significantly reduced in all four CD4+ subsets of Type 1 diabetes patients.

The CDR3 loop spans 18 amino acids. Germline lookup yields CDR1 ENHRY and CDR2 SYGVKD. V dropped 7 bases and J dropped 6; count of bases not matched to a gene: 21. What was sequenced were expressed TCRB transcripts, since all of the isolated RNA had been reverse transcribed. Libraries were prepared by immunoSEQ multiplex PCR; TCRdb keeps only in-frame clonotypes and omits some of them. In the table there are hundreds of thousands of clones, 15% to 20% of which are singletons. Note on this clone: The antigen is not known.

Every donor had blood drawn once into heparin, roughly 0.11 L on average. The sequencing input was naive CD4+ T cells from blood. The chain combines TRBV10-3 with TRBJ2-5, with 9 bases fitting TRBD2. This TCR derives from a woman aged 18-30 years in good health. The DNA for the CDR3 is TGTGCCATCAAGTTTGTCGCTCCGAGGCGGGAGGGTATGAAGACCCAGTACTTC. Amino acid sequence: CAIKFVAPRREGMKTQYF.